The clone carrying this T cell receptor (beta chain) was picked up one time. These data originate in a study of cytomegalovirus exposure and HLA in healthy donors. With 60 Vbeta and 13 Jbeta primers, the PCR was carried out. Some clones are missing from TCRdb's copy, which holds only in-frame ones; the method was immunoSEQ multiplex PCR. The profile covers some 140,000 clones, with around two thirds appearing a single time and 4.3% taken by the ten largest. Germline-derived CDR1 and CDR2 are MDHEN and SYDVKM. This CDR3 contains 12 residues. V trimming: 3 bases; J trimming: 7 bases; junction bases outside the gene matches: 3.

Sequenced input: PBMCs. The receptor's source is a man younger than 35 in good health and CMV-seropositive. The chain couples TRBV28 to TRBJ2-7; 7 bases align to TRBD2. The CDR3 DNA sequence: TGTGCCAGCAGTTTGGGAGGGTGGGAGCAGTACTTC. It is translated as CASSLGGWEQYF.